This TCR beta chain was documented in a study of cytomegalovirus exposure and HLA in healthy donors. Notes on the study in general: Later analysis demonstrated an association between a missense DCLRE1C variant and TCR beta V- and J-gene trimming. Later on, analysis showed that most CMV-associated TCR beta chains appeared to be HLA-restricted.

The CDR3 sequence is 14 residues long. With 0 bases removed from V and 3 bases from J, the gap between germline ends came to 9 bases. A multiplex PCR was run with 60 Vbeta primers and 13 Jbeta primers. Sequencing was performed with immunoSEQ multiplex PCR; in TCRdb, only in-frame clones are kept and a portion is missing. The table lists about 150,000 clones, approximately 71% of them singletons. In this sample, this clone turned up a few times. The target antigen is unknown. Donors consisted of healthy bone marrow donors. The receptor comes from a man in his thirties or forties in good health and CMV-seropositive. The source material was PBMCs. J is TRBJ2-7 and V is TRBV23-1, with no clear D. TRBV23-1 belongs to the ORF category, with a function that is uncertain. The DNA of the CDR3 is TGCGCCAGCAGTCAATCCCAGTGGTACTACGAGCAGTACTTC. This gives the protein CASSQSQWYYEQYF.